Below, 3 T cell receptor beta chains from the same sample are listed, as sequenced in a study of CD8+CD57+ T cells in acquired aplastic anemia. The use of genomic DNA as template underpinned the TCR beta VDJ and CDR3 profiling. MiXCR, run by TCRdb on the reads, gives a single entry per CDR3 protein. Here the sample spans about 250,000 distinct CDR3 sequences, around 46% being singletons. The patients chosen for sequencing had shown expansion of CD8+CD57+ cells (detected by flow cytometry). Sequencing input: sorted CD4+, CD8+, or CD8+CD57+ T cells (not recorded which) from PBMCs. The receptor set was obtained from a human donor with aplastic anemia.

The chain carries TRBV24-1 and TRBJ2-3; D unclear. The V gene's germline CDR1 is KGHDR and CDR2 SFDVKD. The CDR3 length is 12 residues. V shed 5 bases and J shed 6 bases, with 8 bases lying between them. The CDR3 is CATSGPGDTQYF. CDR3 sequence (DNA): TGTGCCACCAGTGGGCCCGGGGATACGCAGTATTTT.

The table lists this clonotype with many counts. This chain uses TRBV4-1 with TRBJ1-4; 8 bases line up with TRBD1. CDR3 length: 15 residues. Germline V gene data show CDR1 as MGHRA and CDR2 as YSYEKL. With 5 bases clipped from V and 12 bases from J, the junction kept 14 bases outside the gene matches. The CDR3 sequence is CASSIQDREIEELFF. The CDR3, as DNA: TGCGCCAGCAGCATCCAGGACAGGGAGATTGAGGAACTGTTTTTT.

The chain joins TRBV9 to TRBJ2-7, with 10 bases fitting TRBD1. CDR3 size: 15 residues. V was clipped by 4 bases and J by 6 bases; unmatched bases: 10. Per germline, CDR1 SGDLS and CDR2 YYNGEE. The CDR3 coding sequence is TGTGCCAGCAGCCCAACCGGGACAGGGGACTCCGAGCAGTACTTC. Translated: CASSPTGTGDSEQYF.